This T cell receptor (beta chain) stems from a study of T cell responses to AZD1222 COVID-19 vaccine. V lost 4 bases, J lost 5 bases, and 3 bases stayed unmatched. This CDR3 is 13 amino acids long. Germline CDR1 is SGHRS and CDR2 is YFSETQ. The table came from immunoSEQ multiplex PCR; TCRdb's copy has only in-frame clones and leaves some out. The table has about 130,000 clones, 90% seen once. This chain links TRBV5-1 with TRBJ2-5; 9 bases are shared with TRBD1. The material sequenced was peripheral blood, taken on day 0 of AZD1222 vaccination. The TCR sequence derives from an adult in good health. The CDR3 region has the DNA TGCGCCAGCAGCGGAGGGACAGGGGAGACCCAGTACTTC. Translating it yields CASSGGTGETQYF.